The 28 T cell receptor beta chains below come from one sample, sequenced in a study of CD8 T cells in Susac syndrome. Random hexamers were used to reverse transcribe the RNA input (roughly 0.5 to 1 ug). MiXCR, run by TCRdb on the immunoSEQ multiplex PCR reads, gives a single entry per CDR3 protein. Altogether approximately 120,000 distinct CDR3 sequences are present, over 85% being singletons, with the ten largest covering less than 0.4%. The sequencing sample was made of CD8+ T cells from PBMCs. The receptor set was obtained from a human donor with multiple sclerosis.

The V gene is TRBV27, the J gene TRBJ2-5, with D possibly being TRBD1 (5 bases). The germline gives CDR1 MNHEY, CDR2 SMNVEV (reference sequence). Trimming left V 3 bases short and J 5 bases short, with 13 bases between. This CDR3 contains 14 residues. The CDR3 sequence is CASSFGASRETQYF. The CDR3 DNA reads TGTGCCAGCAGTTTTGGGGCAAGTAGGGAGACCCAGTACTTC.

J is TRBJ2-4 and V is TRBV11-2; 7 bases line up with TRBD2. The germline gives CDR1 SGHAT, CDR2 FQNNGV. The CDR3 consists of 15 residues. V shed 1 base and J 4 bases; nucleotides not matched to a gene: 4. The CDR3 DNA sequence: TGTGCCAGCAGCTTAGGAGTTAGCGGGAAAAACATTCAGTACTTC. This translates into CASSLGVSGKNIQYF.

The V and J genes are TRBV7-3 and TRBJ1-1; 7 bases are a match to TRBD1. The CDR3 runs 17 residues. The J segment lost 0 bases and the V segment lost 1 base, leaving 8 bases of the junction unmatched. CDR1 is SGHTA, CDR2 FQGTGA, per germline. The CDR3 loop reads CASSLRGVGTVNTEAFF. CDR3 bases: TGTGCCAGCAGCTTAAGAGGGGTGGGGACAGTGAACACTGAAGCTTTCTTT.

The V and J genes are TRBV12-3 or TRBV12-4 and TRBJ2-4, with D possibly matching TRBD1 (6 bases). The V end was cut by 7 bases, the J end by 8 bases, with 18 bases between. The CDR3 is made up of 14 amino acids. The CDR3 is CASTHGSGEHIQYF. The CDR3 DNA follows: TGTGCCAGCACCCATGGGTCAGGGGAGCACATTCAGTACTTC.

Turning to this clonotype: Relative to the germline gene, one junction end is altered; a read error may explain this. This chain uses TRBV15 with TRBJ1-1, with a weak D call TRBD1 (5 bases). Germline CDR1 is LNHNV and CDR2 is YYDKDF (reference sequence). This CDR3 has 14 residues. The CDR3 is CATSSPGRWTEVFF. For the CDR3, the DNA is TGTGCCACCAGCAGTCCGGGACGGTGGACTGAAGTTTTCTTT.

The CDR3 sequence is CASRWTGYSQETQYF. The CDR3 bases are TGTGCCAGTAGGTGGACAGGGTACTCCCAAGAGACCCAGTACTTC. The rearrangement joins TRBV19 to TRBJ2-5; 8 bases align to TRBD1. The J segment lost 1 base and the V segment lost 6 bases, leaving 7 bases of the junction unmatched. This CDR3 has 15 amino acids. Looked up from germline, CDR1 is LNHDA and CDR2 is SQIVND (reference sequence).

The chain links TRBV27 to TRBJ2-7; 7 bases are a match to TRBD2. The CDR3 covers 15 residues. Germline values: CDR1 MNHEY, CDR2 SMNVEV (reference sequence). J lost 1 base, V lost 2 bases, and 5 bases had no gene match. CDR3 loop: CASSLQGGTSYEQYF. For the CDR3, the DNA is TGTGCCAGCAGTTTACAGGGAGGGACTTCCTACGAGCAGTACTTC.

The rearrangement joins TRBV11-2 to TRBJ2-1; 7 positions agree with TRBD1. Germline CDR1 SGHAT, CDR2 FQNNGV. The V segment lost 4 bases and the J segment 5 bases; nucleotides outside the gene matches: 8. CDR3 length: 15 amino acids. The DNA for the CDR3 is TGTGCCAGCAGCTGGGGTCTGGGACAGAACAATGAGCAGTTCTTC. This translates into CASSWGLGQNNEQFF.

The chain uses TRBV21-1 and TRBJ2-7; TRBD1 reflects the table's D call only, with no check against the DNA. TRBV21-1 has pseudogene status. There are 13 residues in the CDR3. CDR3 nucleotides: TGTGCCAGCAGCGGGGGGGGTTATTACGAGCAGTACGTC. Its translation: CASSGGGYYEQYV.

This clonotype was detected once. The gene calls are TRBV12-3 or TRBV12-4 and TRBJ2-3; 8 nucleotides match TRBD1. CDR3 length equals 16 residues. The J segment lost 2 bases and the V segment lost 5 bases, leaving 9 bases of the junction unmatched. CDR3 nucleotides: TGTGCCAGCAGTCTCACGGGACAGGAACTCACAGATACGCAGTATTTT. Its translation is CASSLTGQELTDTQYF.

The V gene is TRBV18, the J gene TRBJ1-1; D gene uncertain. Per germline, CDR1 KGHSH and CDR2 LQKENI. This CDR3 spans 13 amino acids. Trimming took off 6 bases at V and 0 bases at J, with 8 bases between the two ends. The CDR3 is CASSKGLNTEAFF. The CDR3 DNA follows: TGTGCCAGCTCGAAAGGGTTGAACACTGAAGCTTTCTTT. Filled out from reference TRBV18 and TRBJ1-1, the complete variable domain reads NAGVMQNPRHLVRRRGQEARLRCSPMKGHSHVYWYRQLPEEGLKFMVYLQKENIIDESGMPKERFSAEFPKEGPSILRIQQVVRGDSAAYFCASSKGLNTEAFFGQGTRLTVV.

CDR3 amino acids: CASSFLPTSYNEQFF. The CDR3 DNA reads TGTGCCAGCAGCTTCCTCCCCACCTCCTACAATGAGCAGTTCTTC. The chain has TRBV7-9 and TRBJ2-1; D is ambiguous. The germline V gene has CDR1 SEHNR and CDR2 FQNEAQ (reference sequence). The CDR3 runs to 15 residues. Trimming shortened V by 3 bases and J by 0 bases, and 9 bases separated the two germline ends.

This clonotype was observed a single time. This rearrangement joins TRBV20-1 to TRBJ1-6; 9 nucleotides line up with TRBD1. With V trimmed by 1 base and J by 7 bases, 5 bases remained unmatched. The CDR3 is made up of 15 amino acids. Germline CDR1 DFQATT, CDR2 SNEGSKA (reference sequence). The CDR3 sequence is CSARVDRGWNSPLHF. The CDR3, as DNA: TGCAGTGCTAGAGTTGACAGGGGGTGGAATTCACCCCTCCACTTT.

The chain has TRBV5-4 and TRBJ2-7, with 7 bases fitting TRBD1. The V gene end was trimmed by 2 bases and the J gene end by 1 base; junction bases not matched to a gene: 3. Germline V gene sequence: CDR1 SGHNT, CDR2 YYREEE (reference sequence). CDR3 length equals 14 residues. The CDR3 sequence is CASSFSGGSYEQYF. The CDR3 DNA is TGTGCCAGCAGCTTTTCAGGGGGATCCTACGAGCAGTACTTC.

The chain has TRBV12-3 or TRBV12-4 and TRBJ2-7; no reliable D call. The CDR3 covers 13 residues. Deletions cut 3 bases from V and 2 bases from J, with 8 bases between. As DNA, the CDR3 is TGTGCCAGCAGTTTCTCCTTTACCTACGAGCAGTACTTC. Residues: CASSFSFTYEQYF.

The chain has TRBV27 and TRBJ2-7, with unresolved D. The CDR3 loop spans 13 amino acids. Germline CDR1 reads MNHEY; CDR2 reads SMNVEV (reference sequence). Trimming took 3 bases from V and 3 from J, leaving 9 bases between them. For the CDR3, the DNA is TGTGCCAGCAGTTTGAGGTTTGGCTACGAGCAGTACTTC. This gives the protein CASSLRFGYEQYF.

This rearrangement joins TRBV7-2 to TRBJ2-2, with D perhaps TRBD1 or TRBD2 (6 bases each). V dropped 0 bases and J dropped 4 bases, with 12 bases sitting between them. Germline CDR1 and CDR2: SGHTA and FQGNSA. This CDR3 is 16 amino acids long. CDR3 DNA sequence: TGTGCCAGCAGCTTAGCGCGCGGAGGGGGCACCGGGGAGCTGTTTTTT. It specifies CASSLARGGGTGELFF.

This chain connects TRBV25-1 to TRBJ1-2; D call uncertain. V was clipped by 8 bases and J by 4 bases, with 14 bases between them. CDR1 MGHDK and CDR2 SYGVNS come from the germline V gene. The CDR3 contains 13 residues. This chain's CDR3 is CASSRWEPYGYTF. The CDR3 DNA is TGTGCCAGCTCCCGCTGGGAGCCCTATGGCTACACCTTC.

This clonotype was recorded only once. The gene calls are TRBV13 and TRBJ2-7; 13 bases are a match to TRBD2. Per the germline V gene, CDR1 is PRHDT and CDR2 is FYEKMQ (reference sequence). This CDR3 comprises 16 residues. The V gene end was trimmed by 5 bases and the J gene end by 2 bases; junction bases not matched to a gene: 6. The CDR3 spells CASSGPGTSGTYEQYV. The CDR3 DNA follows: TGTGCCAGCAGCGGTCCCGGGACTAGCGGGACCTACGAGCAGTACGTC.

This chain links TRBV6-2 or TRBV6-3 with TRBJ2-5, with a tentative D call TRBD1 (6 bases). The V end was cut by 7 bases, the J end by 1 base, with 10 bases between. The germline V gene has CDR1 MNHEY and CDR2 SVGEGT. The CDR3 has 13 amino acids. CDR3: CASNTGFQETQYF. The CDR3 DNA reads TGTGCCAGCAACACAGGGTTCCAAGAGACCCAGTACTTC.

This chain connects TRBV5-1 to TRBJ1-1, with D unresolved. The germline V gene has CDR1 SGHRS and CDR2 YFSETQ. The ends were cut back, 3 bases at V and 11 bases at J, with 20 bases in the middle. This CDR3 is 14 amino acids long. The CDR3 sequence: CASSYRSPGGGAFF. The CDR3 region has the DNA TGCGCCAGCAGCTATAGGAGCCCCGGAGGTGGGGCTTTCTTT. Full variable domain (missing parts from reference TRBV5-1 and TRBJ1-1): KAGVTQTPRYLIKTRGQQVTLSCSPISGHRSVSWYQQTPGQGLQFLFEYFSETQRNKGNFPGRFSGRQFSNSRSEMNVSTLELGDSALYLCASSYRSPGGGAFFGQGTRLTVV.

The V gene is TRBV5-1, the J gene TRBJ2-4; D call uncertain. Trimming took off 2 bases at V and 0 bases at J, with 3 bases between the two ends. Germline V CDR1 and CDR2: SGHRS, YFSETQ. The CDR3 totals 13 residues. CDR3 in amino acids: CASSFEAKNIQYF. The CDR3 nucleotides read TGCGCCAGCAGCTTTGAAGCCAAAAACATTCAGTACTTC.

The J gene is TRBJ2-7, the V gene TRBV27; no definite D call. V lost 5 bases, J lost 3 bases, and 8 bases lay in between. The germline V gene has CDR1 MNHEY and CDR2 SMNVEV (reference sequence). The CDR3 has 12 residues. The CDR3 sequence: CASSVSGYEQYF. Written as DNA, the CDR3 is TGTGCCAGCAGTGTTTCGGGCTACGAGCAGTACTTC.

The rearrangement joins TRBV20-1 to TRBJ1-4; D remains ambiguous. The CDR3 is made up of 10 amino acids. Germline V lookup: CDR1 DFQATT, CDR2 SNEGSKA (reference sequence). The germline V and J ends were trimmed by 1 base and 8 bases, with 2 bases remaining between them. DNA for the CDR3: TGCAGTGCTAGAGGCGAAAAACTGTTTTTT. Encoded protein: CSARGEKLFF.

This rearrangement joins TRBV29-1 to TRBJ1-1; D is perhaps TRBD1 (6 bases). V was trimmed by 7 bases and J by 7 bases, leaving 16 bases between them. The V gene's germline CDR1 is SQVTM and CDR2 ANQGSEA. The CDR3 covers 12 residues. CDR3 nucleotides: TGCAGCGCCGAAAGGGGGGCTGGTGAAGCTTTCTTT. Translated: CSAERGAGEAFF.

V usage is TRBV7-2 and J usage is TRBJ2-7; the match to TRBD2 covers 9 bases. Germline loops: CDR1 SGHTA, CDR2 FQGNSA. CDR3 length: 15 amino acids. Trimming cost V 0 bases and J 3 bases; bases outside gene matches: 3. CDR3 bases: TGTGCCAGCAGCTTAGCCCCTAGCGGGAACTACGAGCAGTACGTC. Its protein is CASSLAPSGNYEQYV.

This chain uses TRBV3-1 with TRBJ2-2, with 9 nucleotides matching TRBD1. Germline trimming cut 0 bases from V and 5 bases from J; bases unmatched to any gene: 7. The CDR3 runs to 17 residues. Germline assignment: CDR1 LGHDT and CDR2 YNNKEL (reference sequence). This CDR3 reads CASSQEWVGQGTGELFF. The CDR3 region has the DNA TGTGCCAGCAGCCAAGAATGGGTGGGACAGGGAACCGGGGAGCTGTTTTTT. Using reference TRBV3-1 and TRBJ2-2 for the parts outside the CDR3, the full variable domain is DTAVSQTPKYLVTQMGNDKSIKCEQNLGHDTMYWYKQDSKKFLKIMFSYNNKELIINETVPNRFSPKSPDKAHLNLHINSLELGDSAVYFCASSQEWVGQGTGELFFGEGSRLTVL.

The rearrangement uses TRBV2 and TRBJ1-2; TRBD1 is a possible D gene (5 bases). Germline V lookup: CDR1 SNHLY, CDR2 FYNNEI. The CDR3 extends over 11 amino acids. Trimming removed 8 bases at V and 4 bases at J, with 8 bases between. The CDR3 loop reads CASLGVYGYTF. CDR3 nucleotide sequence: TGTGCCAGCTTAGGGGTCTATGGCTACACCTTC. The complete variable domain, with remaining parts taken from reference TRBV2 and TRBJ1-2, reads EPEVTQTPSHQVTQMGQEVILRCVPISNHLYFYWYRQILGQKVEFLVSFYNNEISEKSEIFDDQFSVERPDGSNFTLKIRSTKLEDSAMYFCASLGVYGYTFGSGTRLTVV.